What follows describes a single T cell receptor beta chain. Then a second PCR, running about 6 to 12 cycles, was carried out with a sample-barcoded 5' primer and a J-beta primer mix. TCRdb used MiXCR to reprocess the 5' RACE reads, holding one entry per CDR3 protein. The sample carries 540,000 or so distinct CDR3 sequences, 47% recorded once. These data are taken from a study of blood T cells in healthy people across ages. The germline gives CDR1 DFQATT, CDR2 SNEGSKA (reference sequence). This CDR3 is built from 12 residues. The receptor was isolated from a man older than 75 in good health. The sequenced material came from blood. This chain links TRBV20-1 with TRBJ2-5; TRBD2 aligns across 7 bases. The DNA matches TRBJ2-7 better at its end, which makes the J call doubtful. CDR3 DNA: TGCAGTGCAGCGGGACTCGCCTACGAGCAGTACTTC. This codes for CSAAGLAYEQYF.